The rows below give T cell receptor beta chains drawn from one sample of a study of control samples from healthy donors and cancer patients. Here immunoSEQ multiplex PCR was the method, and the copy in TCRdb shows in-frame clones only, minus some. Altogether fewer than 500,000 clones are present, around 90% being singletons, with the ten largest covering more than 6%. Source material: PBMCs. The receptors were sampled from a man aged 35-49 years with head and neck cancer. Both conserved end residues are trimmed from each CDR3.

len | j_gene | v_gene | CDR3aa
13 | TRBJ2-6 | TRBV6-5 | ASSQQGSGANVLT
14 | TRBJ1-1 | TRBV5-1 | ASSLAPHGVGTEAF
12 | TRBJ1-3 | TRBV6-2/TRBV6-3 | ASSYAVSGNTIY
13 | TRBJ1-5 | TRBV3-1/TRBV3-2 | ASSQDFGGLQPQH
12 | TRBJ2-5 | TRBV3-1/TRBV3-2 | ASSQAETQETQY
11 | TRBJ2-5 | TRBV30 | AWRVRGSETQY
13 | TRBJ2-3 | TRBV15 | ATSQRLAGEDTQY
10 | TRBJ2-7 | TRBV11-2 | ASSLISYEQY
14 | TRBJ2-3 | TRBV7-9 | ASSLLRGVAPDTQY
12 | TRBJ2-7 | TRBV19 | ASSPGLGIYEQY
13 | TRBJ1-5 | TRBV9 | ASSVTGYSNQPQH
13 | TRBJ2-1 | TRBV7-9 | ASSLVQGPLLWQF
17 | TRBJ1-2 | TRBV12-5 | ASGLVFLTGRDSNYGYT
13 | TRBJ2-7 | TRBV5-6 | ASSFSGVGTYEQY
13 | TRBJ2-3 | TRBV7-9 | ASSLTGVLGDTQY
12 | TRBJ1-2 | TRBV3-1/TRBV3-2 | ASSQEAGEKGYT
14 | TRBJ2-7 | TRBV27 | ASSPAGGALFDEQY
13 | TRBJ2-2 | TRBV15 | ATSRDKAYTGELF
14 | TRBJ1-3 | TRBV3-1/TRBV3-2 | ASSRLQKVGGNTIY
13 | TRBJ2-2 | TRBV5-6 | ASSPLGLNTGELF
14 | TRBJ2-3 | TRBV3-1/TRBV3-2 | ASSQEGGGAADTQY
14 | TRBJ2-2 | TRBV11-2 | ASSLRLLSNTGELF
15 | TRBJ2-7 | TRBV27 | ASSLTSPRVGSYEQY
15 | TRBJ2-2 | TRBV9 | ASRAGPGLANTGELF
14 | TRBJ1-1 | TRBV7-9 | ASSSRKGGGDTEAF
14 | TRBJ2-7 | TRBV5-4 | ASSSRGDALSYEQY
14 | TRBJ2-1 | TRBV19 | ASTSRTSLGDNEQF
13 | TRBJ1-5 | TRBV7-6 | ASSLTGGMGQPQH
9 | TRBJ2-7 | TRBV20-1 | SATLSYEQY
14 | TRBJ2-3 | TRBV19 | ASSSRTSGVADTQY
13 | TRBJ1-5 | TRBV21-1 | ASSRKTQGEQPQH
11 | TRBJ1-2 | TRBV5-1 | ASSGGQGRGYT
12 | TRBJ1-5 | TRBV19 | ASTSQGRDQPQH
12 | TRBJ1-5 | TRBV3-1/TRBV3-2 | ASSLGTGGQPQH
17 | TRBJ2-2 | TRBV6-1 | ASSVAGLAGGLSSGELF
12 | TRBJ2-7 | TRBV27 | ASSLRQGAYEQY
15 | TRBJ1-5 | TRBV2 | ASRSARTGVGNQPQH
12 | TRBJ1-4 | TRBV29-1 | SVELTGANEKLF
11 | TRBJ1-1 | TRBV7-9 | ASSLPASAEAF
10 | TRBJ1-1 | TRBV27 | ASRIGGTEAF
14 | TRBJ2-5 | TRBV3-1/TRBV3-2 | ASSLTLGVGGETQY
14 | TRBJ1-1 | TRBV18 | ASSLYTGDTNTEAF
12 | TRBJ2-3 | TRBV10-1 | ASSYTGATDTQY
14 | TRBJ2-1 | TRBV5-1 | ASSLPGTQITNEQF
14 | TRBJ2-6 | TRBV6-5 | ASSYSQGSGANVLT
13 | TRBJ1-5 | TRBV6-6 | ASGRTDRGEQPQH
12 | TRBJ2-1 | TRBV7-3 | ASSLASGRNEQF
13 | TRBJ2-7 | TRBV6-5 | ASRFNRGQSYEQY
12 | TRBJ1-5 | TRBV18 | ASSPTGDWQPQH
14 | TRBJ1-5 | TRBV11-2 | ASSLILGGGGQPQH
13 | TRBJ2-7 | TRBV18 | ASSFSEQGRAEQY
11 | TRBJ2-7 | TRBV10-2 | ASTTGNSYEQY
12 | TRBJ2-2 | TRBV10-3 | AIRWAENTGELF
12 | TRBJ1-1 | TRBV10-2 | ASSERGGQTEAF
12 | TRBJ2-3 | TRBV9 | ASSYAGKEDTQY
11 | TRBJ1-1 | TRBV7-8 | ASSIRRATEAF
15 | TRBJ2-6 | TRBV5-6 | ASSGSDLWSGANVLT
12 | TRBJ2-7 | TRBV11-2 | ASSLIRRVHEQY
12 | TRBJ1-1 | TRBV7-9 | ASGQPRELSEAF
11 | TRBJ1-1 | TRBV10-1 | ASMGDRNTEAF